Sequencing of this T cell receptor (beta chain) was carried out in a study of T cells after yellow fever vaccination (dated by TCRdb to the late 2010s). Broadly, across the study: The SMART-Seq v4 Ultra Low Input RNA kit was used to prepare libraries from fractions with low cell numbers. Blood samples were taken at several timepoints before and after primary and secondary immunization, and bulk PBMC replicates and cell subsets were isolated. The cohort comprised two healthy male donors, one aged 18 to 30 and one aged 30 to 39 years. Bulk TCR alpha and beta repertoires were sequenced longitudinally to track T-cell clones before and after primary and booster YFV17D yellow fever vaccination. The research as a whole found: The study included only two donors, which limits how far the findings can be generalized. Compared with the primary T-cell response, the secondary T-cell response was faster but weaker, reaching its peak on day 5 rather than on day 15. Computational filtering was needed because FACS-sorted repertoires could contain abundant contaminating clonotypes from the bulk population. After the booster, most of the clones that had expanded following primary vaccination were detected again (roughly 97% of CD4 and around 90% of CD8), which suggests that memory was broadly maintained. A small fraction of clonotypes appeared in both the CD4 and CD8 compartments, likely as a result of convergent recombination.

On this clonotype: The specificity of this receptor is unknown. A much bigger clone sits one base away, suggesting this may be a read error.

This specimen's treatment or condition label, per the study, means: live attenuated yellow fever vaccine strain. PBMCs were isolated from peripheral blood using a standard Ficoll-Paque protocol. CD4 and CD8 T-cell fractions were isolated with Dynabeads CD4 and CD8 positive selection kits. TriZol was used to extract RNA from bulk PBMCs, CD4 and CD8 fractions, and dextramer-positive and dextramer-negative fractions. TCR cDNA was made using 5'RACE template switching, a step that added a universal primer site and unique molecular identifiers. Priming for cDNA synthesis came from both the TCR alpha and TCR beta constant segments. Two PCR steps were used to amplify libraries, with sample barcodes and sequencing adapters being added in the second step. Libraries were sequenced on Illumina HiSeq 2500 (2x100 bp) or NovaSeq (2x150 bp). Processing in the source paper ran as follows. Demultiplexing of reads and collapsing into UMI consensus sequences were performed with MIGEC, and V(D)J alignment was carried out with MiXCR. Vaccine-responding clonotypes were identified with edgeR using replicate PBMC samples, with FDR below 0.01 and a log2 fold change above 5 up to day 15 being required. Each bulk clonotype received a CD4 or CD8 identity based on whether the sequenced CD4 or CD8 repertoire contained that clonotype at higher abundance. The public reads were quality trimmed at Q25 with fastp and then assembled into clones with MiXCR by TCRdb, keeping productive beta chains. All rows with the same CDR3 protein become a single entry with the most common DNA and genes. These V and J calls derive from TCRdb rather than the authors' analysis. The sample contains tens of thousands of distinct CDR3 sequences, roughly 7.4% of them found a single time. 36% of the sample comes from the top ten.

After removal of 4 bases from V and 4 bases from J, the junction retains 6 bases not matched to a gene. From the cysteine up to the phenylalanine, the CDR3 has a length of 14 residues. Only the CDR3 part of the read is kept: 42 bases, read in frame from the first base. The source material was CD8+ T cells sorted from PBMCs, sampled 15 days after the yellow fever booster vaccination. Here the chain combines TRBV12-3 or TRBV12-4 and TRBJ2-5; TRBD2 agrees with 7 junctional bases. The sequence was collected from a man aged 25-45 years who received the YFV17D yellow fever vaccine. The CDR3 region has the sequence CASSYSGIGETQYF. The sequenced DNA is TGTGCCAGCAGTTACAGCGGGATAGGAGAGACCCAGTACTTC.